Below are 23 T cell receptor beta chains sequenced from a single sample in a study of T cell repertoires in cytomegalovirus infection. A single record per CDR3 protein comes from TCRdb applying MiXCR to the reads. The sample lists hundreds of thousands of distinct CDR3 sequences, roughly 24% seen once, with around 7.6% in the top ten. Sequencing was done on a sample of CD8+ T cells from PBMCs. These receptors all stem from a human donor in good health (CMV status not recorded). Some clones in this sample may be carry-over from other donors' samples.

CDR3 region: CASGLVHGETQYF. For the CDR3, the DNA is TGTGCTAGTGGTTTGGTACATGGTGAGACCCAGTACTTC. The chain is built from TRBV12-5 and TRBJ2-5; D is unclear. Germline CDR1 LGHNT, CDR2 FRNRAP. Trimming took 0 bases from V and 5 from J, leaving 7 bases between them. The CDR3 spans 13 residues.

A note on this clonotype: A read error may produce the germline difference seen at one junction end. This sequence joins TRBV6-6 and TRBJ2-5; TRBD1 aligns across 8 bases. The CDR3 sequence is 15 residues long. Germline values: CDR1 MNHNY, CDR2 SVGAGI (reference sequence). The chain's CDR3 is CTSGFQGAGQETQYF. The CDR3 DNA follows: TGTACCAGCGGTTTTCAGGGGGCCGGACAAGAGACCCAGTACTTC.

This clonotype was counted only a few times. The genes are TRBV2 and TRBJ2-2; D gene unclear. This CDR3 has 15 amino acids. Germline CDR1 and CDR2: SNHLY and FYNNEI. Trimming cost V 1 base and J 5 bases, with 11 bases left between them. CDR3 DNA sequence: TGTGCCAGCAGTGAAGGGGTCGGGCGGACCGGGGAGCTGTTTTTT. This gives the protein CASSEGVGRTGELFF.

The chain uses TRBV20-1 and TRBJ2-1; 9 bases match TRBD2. The CDR3 has 15 amino acids. With V trimmed by 5 bases and J by 3 bases, 8 bases remained unmatched. CDR1 and CDR2 from the germline V gene are DFQATT and SNEGSKA (reference sequence). The CDR3 nucleotides read TGCAGTGCTCGAACCGAGACTAGCGGCTACAATGAGCAGTTCTTC. Its translation is CSARTETSGYNEQFF.

This clonotype was found a few times. The chain carries TRBV7-2 and TRBJ1-4; D not resolved. Germline CDR1 is SGHTA and CDR2 is FQGNSA. Trimming stripped 3 bases from V and 1 base from J, with 6 bases between. This CDR3 comprises 14 residues. For the CDR3, the DNA is TGTGCCAGCAGCTTTCGCAGAACTAATGAAAAACTGTTTTTT. This gives the protein CASSFRRTNEKLFF. Filled out from reference TRBV7-2 and TRBJ1-4, the complete variable domain reads GAGVSQSPSNKVTEKGKDVELRCDPISGHTALYWYRQSLGQGLEFLIYFQGNSAPDKSGLPSDRFSAERTGGSVSTLTIQRTQQEDSAVYLCASSFRRTNEKLFFGSGTQLSVL.

V gene TRBV6-2 or TRBV6-3 combines with J gene TRBJ2-1, with D perhaps given as TRBD1 or TRBD2 (5 bases each). Germline V lookup: CDR1 MNHEY, CDR2 SVGEGT. The ends were cut back, 0 bases at V and 0 bases at J, with 18 bases in the middle. The CDR3 is 19 residues long. This CDR3 reads CASSYSRLWDADSYNEQFF. Here the CDR3 DNA reads TGTGCCAGCAGTTACTCGAGATTGTGGGACGCAGACTCCTACAATGAGCAGTTCTTC.

This clonotype appeared a few times. The chain links TRBV29-1 to TRBJ1-1; D remains unclear. Trimming removed 1 base from V and 5 bases from J, with 11 bases in between. The CDR3 is 13 residues long. From germline, CDR1 is SQVTM and CDR2 ANQGSEA. CDR3 loop: CSVEVGDLTEAFF. Here the CDR3 DNA reads TGCAGCGTTGAAGTAGGAGATCTGACTGAAGCTTTCTTT.

V is TRBV7-8 and J is TRBJ2-7; D remains unclear. The CDR3 covers 12 residues. The germline V and J ends were trimmed by 4 bases and 5 bases, with 9 bases remaining between them. Looked up from germline, CDR1 is SGHVS and CDR2 is FQNEAQ. CDR3 sequence (DNA): TGTGCCAGCAGCTCTTCCAGAAACGAGCAGTACTTC. Protein: CASSSSRNEQYF.

The chain joins TRBV20-1 to TRBJ2-3, with 9 bases identical to TRBD1. Germline V gives CDR1 DFQATT, CDR2 SNEGSKA (reference sequence). The CDR3 sequence is 16 residues long. The V segment lost 3 bases and the J segment 2 bases; nucleotides outside the gene matches: 9. Here the CDR3 reads CSARSPGQGFTDTQYF. The CDR3 DNA sequence: TGCAGTGCTAGGTCCCCGGGACAGGGATTCACAGATACGCAGTATTTT.

This clonotype was picked up many times. J is TRBJ1-2 and V is TRBV7-9, with TRBD1 matching 7 bases. CDR1 and CDR2 from the germline V gene are SEHNR and FQNEAQ (reference sequence). The CDR3 length is 16 residues. V trimming: 3 bases; J trimming: 0 bases; junction bases outside the gene matches: 7. The CDR3 region is CASSFKDRPSNYGYTF. In DNA, the CDR3 is TGTGCCAGCAGCTTCAAGGACAGGCCTTCTAACTATGGCTACACCTTC.

The J gene is TRBJ2-1, the V gene TRBV12-5, with 11 bases matching TRBD2. After removal of 6 bases from V and 2 bases from J, the junction contained 9 bases not matched to a gene. Germline values: CDR1 LGHNT, CDR2 FRNRAP. This CDR3 contains 17 residues. CDR3 sequence reads: CASGINSGGDTYNEQFF. In DNA, the CDR3 is TGTGCTAGTGGAATCAATAGCGGGGGGGATACCTACAATGAGCAGTTCTTC.

This clonotype was picked up a small number of times. V gene TRBV14 combines with J gene TRBJ2-6; D gene uncertain. Between the trimmed V and J ends, which lost 4 bases and 2 bases, there was a span of 12 bases. The CDR3 is 16 amino acids. Germline CDR1 and CDR2: SGHDN and FVKESK. The CDR3 nucleotides read TGTGCCAGCAGCCGCGAAGGATGGCCTGGGGCCAACGTCCTGACTTTC. Its protein product is CASSREGWPGANVLTF.

To note about this clonotype: This may be a read error, as it is one base from a much larger clone. The chain links TRBV7-9 to TRBJ1-1; maybe TRBD1 (6 bases). Germline lookup yields CDR1 SEHNR and CDR2 FQNEAQ (reference sequence). V was pared by 7 bases and J by 4 bases, with 16 bases between. The CDR3 loop spans 14 amino acids. As DNA, the CDR3 is TGTGCCAGCAACTTGCCAGGGGCGAGCACTGAAGCTTTCTTT. Its translation: CASNLPGASTEAFF. Filled out from reference TRBV7-9 and TRBJ1-1, the complete variable domain reads DTGVSQNPRHKITKRGQNVTFRCDPISEHNRLYWYRQTLGQGPEFLTYFQNEAQLEKSRLLSDRFSAERPKGSFSTLEIQRTEQGDSAMYLCASNLPGASTEAFFGQGTRLTVV.

As to this clonotype: A clone one base away is much larger, so this may be a read error. This likely comes from a read error, as the CDR3 has no conserved phenylalanine or tryptophan at its end. The chain recombines TRBV28 with TRBJ2-1; no reliable D call. The CDR3 consists of 12 residues. V lost 2 bases, J lost 8 bases, and 7 bases lay in between. Per the germline V gene, CDR1 is MDHEN and CDR2 is SYDVKM. For the CDR3, the DNA is TGTGCCAGCAGTTTAGAGCCGGATGAGCAGTTCTCC. Amino acid sequence: CASSLEPDEQFS.

The chain combines TRBV10-3 with TRBJ2-6, with TRBD1 identical over 12 bases. Unmatched junction bases numbered 8, after V lost 4 bases and J lost 1 base. The CDR3 contains 19 residues. Looked up from germline, CDR1 is ENHRY and CDR2 is SYGVKD. The CDR3 sequence is CAISAPRGQGASGANVLTF. The DNA for the CDR3 is TGTGCCATCAGTGCGCCAAGGGGACAGGGGGCTTCTGGGGCCAACGTCCTGACTTTC.

The chain recombines TRBV10-3 with TRBJ2-3, with 10 bases that match TRBD1. Trimming took 4 bases from V and 3 from J; bases not matched to a gene: 4. Germline CDR1 reads ENHRY; CDR2 reads SYGVKD. This CDR3 is built from 15 residues. The CDR3 sequence: CAISVDRGHTDTQYF. The CDR3 coding sequence is TGTGCCATCAGTGTCGACAGGGGGCATACAGATACGCAGTATTTT.

The sample holds one count of this clonotype. This sequence joins TRBV6-2 or TRBV6-3 and TRBJ2-7, with D possibly being TRBD1 (6 bases). There are 15 residues in the CDR3. Germline CDR1 MNHEY, CDR2 SVGEGT. CDR3 protein: CANSSSSTGGYEQYV. The CDR3 nucleotides are TGTGCCAACAGTTCCTCCTCGACAGGCGGGTACGAGCAGTACGTC.

The rearrangement links TRBV6-4 to TRBJ1-2; unclear D gene. CDR1 and CDR2 (germline): MRHNA, SNTAGT. This CDR3 comprises 17 residues. V gave up 3 bases and J gave up 0 bases, with 17 bases separating them. CDR3: CASSEGGGKVPNYGYTF. The CDR3 nucleotides read TGTGCCAGCAGTGAAGGAGGAGGGAAGGTCCCTAACTATGGCTACACCTTC.

This clonotype has a handful of counts. The J gene is TRBJ2-1, the V gene TRBV7-9, with D uncertain. CDR1 and CDR2 (germline): SEHNR, FQNEAQ (reference sequence). V lost 2 bases and J 2 bases, leaving 10 bases between the germline ends. The CDR3 loop spans 15 amino acids. Here the CDR3 reads CASSLSYGAYNEQFF. The CDR3 DNA reads TGTGCCAGCAGCTTAAGTTATGGTGCCTACAATGAGCAGTTCTTC.

The V and J genes are TRBV2 and TRBJ2-5; 12 positions match TRBD2. This CDR3 spans 16 amino acids. Germline CDR1 and CDR2: SNHLY and FYNNEI. J gave up 3 bases and V 4 bases, and 6 bases lay outside the gene matches. CDR3 protein: CASSVLSSGGEETQYF. The CDR3 DNA sequence: TGTGCCAGCAGTGTCCTCTCTAGCGGGGGGGAAGAGACCCAGTACTTC. The complete variable domain, with remaining parts taken from reference TRBV2 and TRBJ2-5, reads EPEVTQTPSHQVTQMGQEVILRCVPISNHLYFYWYRQILGQKVEFLVSFYNNEISEKSEIFDDQFSVERPDGSNFTLKIRSTKLEDSAMYFCASSVLSSGGEETQYFGPGTRLLVL.

This clonotype has at least ten counts. The chain uses TRBV7-9 and TRBJ2-7, with 7 bases aligning to TRBD2. CDR1 is SEHNR and CDR2 is FQNEAQ in the germline V gene (reference sequence). The CDR3 is 17 residues long. The junction had 12 bases not matched to a gene; V was cut back by 4 bases and J by 0 bases. The CDR3 DNA reads as TGTGCCAGCAGCTCGATTCGGGGGGAGAAGAGCTCCTACGAGCAGTACTTC. It codes for CASSSIRGEKSSYEQYF.

This chain joins TRBV20-1 and TRBJ2-3; 9 bases line up with TRBD2. V gave up 0 bases and J gave up 5 bases; unmatched junction bases: 9. The CDR3 has 16 residues. Germline values: CDR1 DFQATT, CDR2 SNEGSKA (reference sequence). The CDR3 loop is CSARERRGGPRDTQYF. CDR3 sequence (DNA): TGCAGTGCTAGAGAGAGGCGGGGGGGCCCGCGAGATACGCAGTATTTT.

This clonotype has at least ten counts. This chain connects TRBV7-2 to TRBJ2-1, with 7 nucleotides matching TRBD1. The trim removed 1 base at V and 4 bases at J, leaving 7 bases unmatched. This CDR3 spans 16 amino acids. Germline lookup yields CDR1 SGHTA and CDR2 FQGNSA. The CDR3 region is CASSLVGTDPYNEQFF. As DNA, the CDR3 is TGTGCCAGCAGCTTAGTGGGGACAGACCCTTACAATGAGCAGTTCTTC.